This section outlines one T cell receptor beta chain sequence together with its context. Per the study methods: Amplifying reference gene primers gave estimates of nucleated cell counts. TCRdb keeps only in-frame clones here, not all; method: immunoSEQ multiplex PCR. For V, J and clone size, that table is used; D and trimming come from the DNA. The table includes some 700,000 clones, approximately 90% detected once. The sample comes from a study of blood T cell repertoires in COVID-19. Study-level information: Spain, Italy and the United States supplied samples that represented acute and convalescent COVID-19. PBMCs, B-cell-depleted T cells, or T cells were the source of the cDNA or gDNA that made up the material.

Germline values: CDR1 SQVTM, CDR2 ANQGSEA. CDR3 length: 13 residues. Trimming took off 7 bases at V and 0 bases at J, with 10 bases between the two ends. The chain combines TRBV29-1 with TRBJ1-3; D unresolved. The TCR sequence derives from a woman aged 18 to 35 with acute or convalescent COVID-19. The sequenced sample was peripheral blood. CDR3 bases: TGCAGCGCTGCCCTATTCTCTGGAAACACCATATATTTT. Protein product: CSAALFSGNTIYF.